This record concerns one T cell receptor (beta chain) sequence. What it binds is unknown. The entry originates in a study of T cells expressing NK-cell markers. Turning to the study itself: The authors derived TCR beta repertoires from sorted CD3+CD56+NKG2C+, CD3+CD56+NKG2C- and CD3+CD56-NKG2C+ T cells. Most of the eight sequenced donors were classified as HCMV-seropositive, and one was classified as seronegative. Study-wide results and limits: Dominant NKG2C+ clonotypes were found to form 1.0-7.0% of CD8+ T cells in five to seven donors. In a few donors, dominant clonotypes made up about 28.3-65% of CD3+CD56-NKG2C+ cells.

This CDR3 has 14 amino acids. TCRdb reprocessed the 5' RACE reads, keeping one entry per CDR3 protein, no DNA. Its table lists about 260,000 distinct CDR3 sequences. Material: blood T cells: a sorted CD56 or NKG2C T cell subset, CD4+ or CD8+ T cells, or bulk PBMC T cells (not recorded which). The chain joins TRBV12-3 or TRBV12-4 to TRBJ2-5; the TCRdb D gene call, TRBD2, has no DNA to confirm it. This clonotype was obtained from a man in his late teens or twenties in good health. CDR3: CASSLDLVGETQYF.